These T cell receptor beta chains were read from a single sample in a study of T cell repertoires in cytomegalovirus infection. TCRdb used MiXCR to reprocess the reads, holding one entry per CDR3 protein. This sample has roughly 990,000 distinct CDR3 sequences, with roughly 30% found just once. Their recognized antigens are unknown. This specimen consisted of cultured CD8+ T cells from PBMCs, obtained from culture after CMV antigen stimulation. Every receptor here comes from a human donor in good health (CMV status not recorded). Some clones in this sample may be carry-over from other donors' samples. CDR3s include the opening cysteine and the closing phenylalanine or tryptophan. D genes are given only for firm matches. Expanded clones get a size class; other rows say once, few or many, or leave the size out.

d_call j_call v_call clone_size cdr3_nt cdr3_aa
. TRBJ2-5 TRBV12-5 few TGTGCTAGTGGTTTAGGCCGAGAGACCCAGTACTTC CASGLGRETQYF
TRBD1 TRBJ2-2 TRBV5-1 few TGCGCCAGCAGCTGGTTGGACAGGGGTAGCACCGGGGAGCTGTTTTTT CASSWLDRGSTGELFF
. TRBJ2-4 TRBV5-4 . TGTGCCTGGGGGGCAGGGGTAGCCAAAAACATTCAGTACTTC CAWGAGVAKNIQYF
. TRBJ2-1 TRBV7-9 . TGTGCCAGCAGCTTAGTCTTACCCGAGCAGTTCTTC CASSLVLPEQFF
. TRBJ2-7 TRBV7-1 once TGTGCCAGCAGCACGTCCCCGGCAGCCGAGCAGTACTTC CASSTSPAAEQYF
. TRBJ2-3 TRBV24-1 few TGTGCCACCAGTGAAACAGGTGAAGGCCCAGATACGCAGTATTTT CATSETGEGPDTQYF
TRBD2 TRBJ2-5 TRBV4-2 . TGTGCCAGCAGCCCATGGACTAGCGGGGAGATCGGGGAGACCCAGTACTTC CASSPWTSGEIGETQYF
. TRBJ2-6 TRBV11-3 . TGTGCCAGCAGCCATCGGGACCTAAGCTCTGGGGCCAACGTCCTGACTTTC CASSHRDLSSGANVLTF
. TRBJ1-2 TRBV6-5 few TGTGCCAGCAGTTACTCGGGGTACGGGTCTGGTGGCTACACCTTC CASSYSGYGSGGYTF
. TRBJ2-1 TRBV7-9 . TGTGCCAGCAGCTTAGCGGGGGGGGCAGGGGAGCAGTTCTTC CASSLAGGAGEQFF